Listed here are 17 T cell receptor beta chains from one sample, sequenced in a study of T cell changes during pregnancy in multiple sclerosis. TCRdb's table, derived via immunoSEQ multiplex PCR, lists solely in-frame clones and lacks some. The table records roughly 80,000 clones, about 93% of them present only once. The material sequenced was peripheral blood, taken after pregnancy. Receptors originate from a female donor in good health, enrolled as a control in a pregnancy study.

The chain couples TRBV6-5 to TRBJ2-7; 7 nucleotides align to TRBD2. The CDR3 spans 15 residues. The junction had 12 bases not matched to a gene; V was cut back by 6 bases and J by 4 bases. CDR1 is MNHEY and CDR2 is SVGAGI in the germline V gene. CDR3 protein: CASRRQRGLGYEQYF. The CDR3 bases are TGTGCCAGCAGGCGACAGCGGGGTTTGGGATACGAGCAGTACTTC.

CDR3 region: CASSLFSGNFNEQFF. The CDR3 DNA is TGTGCCAGCAGCTTGTTTAGCGGGAATTTCAATGAGCAGTTCTTC. This chain uses TRBV5-5 with TRBJ2-1; 8 bases fit TRBD2. CDR3 length: 15 amino acids. Unmatched junction bases numbered 6, after V lost 1 base and J lost 6 bases. Per germline, CDR1 SGHKS and CDR2 YYEKEE (reference sequence).

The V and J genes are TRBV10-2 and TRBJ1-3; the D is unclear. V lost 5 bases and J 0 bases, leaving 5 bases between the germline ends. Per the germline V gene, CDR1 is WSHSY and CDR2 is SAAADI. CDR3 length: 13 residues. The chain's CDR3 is CASSRSSGNTIYF. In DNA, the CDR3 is TGCGCCAGCAGTCGTAGCTCTGGAAACACCATATATTTT.

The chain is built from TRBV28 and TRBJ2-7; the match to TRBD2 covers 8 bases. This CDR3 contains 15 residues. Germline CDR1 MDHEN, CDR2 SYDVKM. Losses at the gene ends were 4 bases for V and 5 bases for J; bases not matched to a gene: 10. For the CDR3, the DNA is TGTGCCAGCAGTTCAACGGGACTAGGTCTCGACGAGCAGTACTTC. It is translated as CASSSTGLGLDEQYF.

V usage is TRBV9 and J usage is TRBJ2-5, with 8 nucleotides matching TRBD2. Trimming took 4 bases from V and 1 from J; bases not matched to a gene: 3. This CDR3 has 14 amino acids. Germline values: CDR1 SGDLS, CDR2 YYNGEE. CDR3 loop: CASSLTSVQETQYF. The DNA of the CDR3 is TGTGCCAGCAGCCTGACTAGCGTCCAAGAGACCCAGTACTTC.

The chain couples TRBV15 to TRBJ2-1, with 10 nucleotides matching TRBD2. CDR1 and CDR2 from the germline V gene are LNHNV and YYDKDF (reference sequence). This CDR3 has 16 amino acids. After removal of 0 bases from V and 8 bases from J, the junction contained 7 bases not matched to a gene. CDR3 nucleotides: TGTGCCACCAGCAGAGATTGGAGCGGGGGGGCGTATGAGCAGTTCTTC. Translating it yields CATSRDWSGGAYEQFF.

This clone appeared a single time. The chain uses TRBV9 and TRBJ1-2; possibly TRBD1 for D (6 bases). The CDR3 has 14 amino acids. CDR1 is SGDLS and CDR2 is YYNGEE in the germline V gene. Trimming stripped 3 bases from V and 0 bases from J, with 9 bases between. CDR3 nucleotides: TGTGCCAGCAGCGACAACAGGGCTAACTATGGCTACACCTTC. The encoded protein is CASSDNRANYGYTF.

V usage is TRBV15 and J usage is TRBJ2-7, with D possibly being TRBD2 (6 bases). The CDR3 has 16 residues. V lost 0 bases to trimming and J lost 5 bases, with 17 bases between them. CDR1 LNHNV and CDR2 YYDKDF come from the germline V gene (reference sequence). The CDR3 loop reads CATSRDRTEGLNEQYF. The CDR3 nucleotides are TGTGCCACCAGCAGAGATCGAACGGAGGGCCTCAACGAGCAGTACTTC.

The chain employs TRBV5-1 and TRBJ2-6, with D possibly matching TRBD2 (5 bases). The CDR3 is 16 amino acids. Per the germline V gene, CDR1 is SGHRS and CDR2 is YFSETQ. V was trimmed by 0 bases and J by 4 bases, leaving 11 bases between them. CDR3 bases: TGCGCCAGCAGCTTGGAGGCGGGTCCGGGGGCCAACGTCCTGACTTTC. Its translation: CASSLEAGPGANVLTF.

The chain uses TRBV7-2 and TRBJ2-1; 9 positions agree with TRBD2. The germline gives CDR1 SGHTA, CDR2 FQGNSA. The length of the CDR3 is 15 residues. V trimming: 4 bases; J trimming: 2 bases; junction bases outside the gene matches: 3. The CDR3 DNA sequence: TGTGCCAGCAGCTGGACTAGCGAGACCTACAATGAGCAGTTCTTC. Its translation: CASSWTSETYNEQFF.

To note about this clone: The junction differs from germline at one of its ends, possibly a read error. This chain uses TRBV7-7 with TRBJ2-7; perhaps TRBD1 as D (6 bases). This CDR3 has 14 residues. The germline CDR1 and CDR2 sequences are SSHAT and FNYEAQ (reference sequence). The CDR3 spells CASSPNRESYEQYF. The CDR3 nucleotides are TGTGCTAGCAGTCCAAACAGGGAGTCCTACGAGCAGTACTTC.

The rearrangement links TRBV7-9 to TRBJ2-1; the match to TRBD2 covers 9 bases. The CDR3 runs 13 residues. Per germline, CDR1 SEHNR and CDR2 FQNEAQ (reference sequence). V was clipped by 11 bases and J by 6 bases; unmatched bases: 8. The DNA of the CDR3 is TGTGCCGGACGGGATAGCGGGAGCAATGAGCAGTTCTTC. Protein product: CAGRDSGSNEQFF.

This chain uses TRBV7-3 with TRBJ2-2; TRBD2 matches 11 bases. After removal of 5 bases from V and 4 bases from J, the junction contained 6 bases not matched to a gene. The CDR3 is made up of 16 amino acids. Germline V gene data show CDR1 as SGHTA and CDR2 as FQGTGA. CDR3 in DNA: TGTGCCAGCAGCAAACTAGCGGGGGCAGTCACCGGGGAGCTGTTTTTT. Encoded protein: CASSKLAGAVTGELFF.

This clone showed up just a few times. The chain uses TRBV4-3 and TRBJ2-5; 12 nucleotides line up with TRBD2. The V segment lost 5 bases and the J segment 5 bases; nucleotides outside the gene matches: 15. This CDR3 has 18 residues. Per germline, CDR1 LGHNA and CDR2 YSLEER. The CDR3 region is CASSERTSGTPGGETQYF. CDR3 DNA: TGCGCCAGCAGCGAAAGGACTAGCGGGACCCCCGGGGGGGAGACCCAGTACTTC.

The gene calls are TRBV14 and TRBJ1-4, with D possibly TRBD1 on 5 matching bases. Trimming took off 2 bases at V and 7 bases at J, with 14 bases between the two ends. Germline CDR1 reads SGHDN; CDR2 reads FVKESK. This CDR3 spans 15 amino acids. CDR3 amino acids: CASSQLGGEREKLFF. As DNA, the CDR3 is TGTGCCAGCAGCCAATTGGGAGGGGAACGTGAAAAACTGTTTTTT.

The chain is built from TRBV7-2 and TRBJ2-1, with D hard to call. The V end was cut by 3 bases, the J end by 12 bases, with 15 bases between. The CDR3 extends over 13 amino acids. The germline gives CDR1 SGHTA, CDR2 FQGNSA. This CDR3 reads CASSLGLRGGQFF. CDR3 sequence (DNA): TGTGCCAGCAGCTTGGGTTTGCGCGGTGGGCAGTTCTTC. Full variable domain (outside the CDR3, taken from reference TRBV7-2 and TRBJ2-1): GAGVSQSPSNKVTEKGKDVELRCDPISGHTALYWYRQSLGQGLEFLIYFQGNSAPDKSGLPSDRFSAERTGGSVSTLTIQRTQQEDSAVYLCASSLGLRGGQFFGPGTRLTVL.

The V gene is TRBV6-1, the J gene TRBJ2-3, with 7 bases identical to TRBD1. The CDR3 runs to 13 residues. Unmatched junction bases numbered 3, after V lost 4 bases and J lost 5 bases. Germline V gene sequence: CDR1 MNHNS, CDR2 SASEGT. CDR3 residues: CASSGQGIDTQYF. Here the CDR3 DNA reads TGTGCCAGCAGTGGACAGGGAATAGATACGCAGTATTTT.